These 23 T cell receptor beta chains share one sample of origin, sequenced in a study of CD8 T cells in ankylosing spondylitis. From the 5' RACE reads, TCRdb called clonotypes with MiXCR, one entry per CDR3 protein. The top ten hold roughly 3.4% of the sample, which has around 130,000 distinct CDR3 sequences, around 9% seen once. The specimen was blood, either unsorted or a sorted T cell fraction (not recorded which). The origin of the receptors is a male donor with ankylosing spondylitis or in good health (not recorded which).

This clonotype was found many times. CDR3 bases: TGTGCCAGCAGACAAGGGTGGGATCAGCCCCAGCATTTT. Translating it yields CASRQGWDQPQHF. This chain connects TRBV2 to TRBJ1-5, with D unclear. This CDR3 comprises 13 residues. Germline V gene data show CDR1 as SNHLY and CDR2 as FYNNEI. Trimming left V 6 bases short and J 5 bases short, with 11 bases between.

This clonotype was seen at least ten times. The chain joins TRBV12-3 or TRBV12-4 to TRBJ2-7; 9 bases are shared with TRBD1. CDR3 length: 15 residues. V trimming: 4 bases; J trimming: 4 bases; junction bases outside the gene matches: 8. The CDR3 sequence: CASSSRTGVVYEQYF. CDR3 in DNA: TGTGCCAGCAGTTCTCGGACAGGGGTTGTTTACGAGCAGTACTTC.

Many counts were recorded for this clonotype. V and J are TRBV9 and TRBJ2-3; TRBD1 matches 9 bases. The CDR3 runs 16 residues. Trimming took 0 bases from V and 3 from J; bases not matched to a gene: 5. Germline V gene data show CDR1 as SGDLS and CDR2 as YYNGEE. CDR3 loop: CASSVVGQGVTDTQYF. The CDR3 DNA reads TGTGCCAGCAGCGTAGTGGGACAGGGTGTTACAGATACGCAGTATTTT.

This clonotype was seen repeatedly, ten times or more. The chain joins TRBV25-1 to TRBJ2-1; 7 positions agree with TRBD2. Germline-derived CDR1 and CDR2 are MGHDK and SYGVNS. This CDR3 region has 14 residues. Trimming removed 0 bases from V and 5 bases from J; junction bases left unmatched: 1. CDR3 coding DNA: TGTGCCAGCAGTGAATACGGGACTAACAATGAGCAGTTCTTC. This encodes CASSEYGTNNEQFF. The complete variable domain, with remaining parts taken from reference TRBV25-1 and TRBJ2-1, reads EADIYQTPRYLVIGTGKKITLECSQTMGHDKMYWYQQDPGMELHLIHYSYGVNSTEKGDLSSESTVSRIRTEHFPLTLESARPSHTSQYLCASSEYGTNNEQFFGPGTRLTVL.

This clonotype was found many times. This rearrangement joins TRBV15 to TRBJ1-5; D remains unclear. Looked up from germline, CDR1 is LNHNV and CDR2 is YYDKDF (reference sequence). This CDR3 has 13 amino acids. V lost 1 base and J 7 bases, leaving 8 bases between the germline ends. The CDR3 DNA reads as TGTGCCACCAGCAGAGGGGAACGCCAGCCCCAGCATTTT. It encodes CATSRGERQPQHF.

This clonotype was counted ten times or more. The genes are TRBV20-1 and TRBJ2-1; 9 bases line up with TRBD2. CDR3 length: 16 amino acids. V lost 3 bases and J lost 4; bases outside the gene matches: 10. CDR1 and CDR2 (germline): DFQATT, SNEGSKA (reference sequence). CDR3 nucleotide sequence: TGCAGTGCTAGCTCGATATCTAGCGGGATATACAATGAGCAGTTCTTC. It encodes CSASSISSGIYNEQFF.

The chain joins TRBV7-2 to TRBJ2-3, with 7 bases aligning to TRBD2. The ends lost 5 bases at V and 1 base at J; junction bases unmatched: 3. The CDR3 loop spans 14 amino acids. In germline, CDR1 is SGHTA, CDR2 FQGNSA. This chain's CDR3 is CASSPAGGTDTQYF. The CDR3 DNA reads as TGTGCCAGCAGCCCGGCGGGGGGCACAGATACGCAGTATTTT. The complete variable domain, with remaining parts taken from reference TRBV7-2 and TRBJ2-3, reads GAGVSQSPSNKVTEKGKDVELRCDPISGHTALYWYRQSLGQGLEFLIYFQGNSAPDKSGLPSDRFSAERTGGSVSTLTIQRTQQEDSAVYLCASSPAGGTDTQYFGPGTRLTVL.

This clonotype has ten or more counts. The chain is built from TRBV7-3 and TRBJ1-6; 9 bases fit TRBD1. Germline V gene sequence: CDR1 SGHTA, CDR2 FQGTGA. The CDR3 length is 18 residues. J was trimmed by 1 base and V by 5 bases; bases with no gene match: 9. CDR3 coding DNA: TGTGCCAGCAGCCTGACACCGACAGGGGGATCCTATAATTCACCCCTCCACTTT. This translates into CASSLTPTGGSYNSPLHF.

This clonotype has a count of ten or more. DNA for the CDR3: TGCGCCAGCAGGCAAGGGGTTGGCGGAACTAGCTCCTACAATGAGCAGTTCTTC. It yields the protein CASRQGVGGTSSYNEQFF. The chain recombines TRBV5-1 with TRBJ2-1; either TRBD1 or TRBD2 may fit D (5 bases each). CDR1 and CDR2 (germline): SGHRS, YFSETQ. Deletions cut 5 bases from V and 0 bases from J, with 21 bases between. CDR3 length equals 18 residues.

This chain links TRBV12-3 or TRBV12-4 with TRBJ1-2, with no clear D. V gave up 7 bases and J gave up 0 bases, with 15 bases separating them. The CDR3 contains 15 residues. The CDR3 here is CASNDRGSANYGYTF. CDR3 nucleotides: TGTGCCAGCAACGACCGGGGATCTGCTAACTATGGCTACACCTTC.

In this sample, this clonotype turned up many times. The V and J genes are TRBV29-1 and TRBJ1-4, with 7 bases that match TRBD1. With 6 bases clipped from V and 3 bases from J, the junction kept 7 bases outside the gene matches. Germline CDR1 reads SQVTM; CDR2 reads ANQGSEA. The CDR3 has 14 amino acids. CDR3 nucleotides: TGCAGCGTGACCCGACAGGGCCCTAATGAAAAACTGTTTTTT. It codes for CSVTRQGPNEKLFF.

The sample holds many counts of this clonotype. The CDR3 DNA reads as TGCGCCAGCAGCTTGGATGTCCGGGCCTACGAGCAGTACTTC. It codes for CASSLDVRAYEQYF. The V call is TRBV5-1, the J call TRBJ2-7, with D unclear. V lost 0 bases, J lost 2 bases, and 9 bases lay in between. This CDR3 is built from 14 residues. Germline values: CDR1 SGHRS, CDR2 YFSETQ.

The genes are TRBV5-1 and TRBJ1-3, with TRBD1 as a possible D gene (6 bases). Germline V CDR1 and CDR2: SGHRS, YFSETQ. V shed 0 bases and J shed 0 bases, with 7 bases lying between them. This CDR3 contains 15 residues. CDR3 residues: CASSLGQVSGNTIYF. As DNA, the CDR3 is TGCGCCAGCAGCTTGGGACAGGTCTCTGGAAACACCATATATTTT.

This clonotype was seen a handful of times. V and J are TRBV29-1 and TRBJ1-4; no clear D gene. Trimming removed 7 bases at V and 5 bases at J, with 14 bases between. Germline CDR1 and CDR2: SQVTM and ANQGSEA. CDR3 size: 13 residues. CDR3 loop: CSALWGRNEKLFF. Written as DNA, the CDR3 is TGCAGCGCTCTGTGGGGTAGGAATGAAAAACTGTTTTTT.

The J gene is TRBJ2-7, the V gene TRBV20-1; D is unclear. V shed 6 bases and J shed 3 bases, with 21 bases lying between them. This CDR3 comprises 15 residues. The germline CDR1 and CDR2 sequences are DFQATT and SNEGSKA (reference sequence). This CDR3 reads CSADTAGSGGYEQYF. Written as DNA, the CDR3 is TGCAGTGCGGATACTGCCGGGTCCGGCGGCTACGAGCAGTACTTC.

The V call is TRBV29-1, the J call TRBJ1-1; weak D call: TRBD1 (5 bases). The V end lost 2 bases, the J end lost 4 bases, and 14 bases lay between the germline ends. Per the germline V gene, CDR1 is SQVTM and CDR2 is ANQGSEA. The CDR3 loop spans 14 amino acids. CDR3 nucleotide sequence: TGCAGCGTTGAAACAGGTCTGGTCGGCACTGAAGCTTTCTTT. Amino acid sequence: CSVETGLVGTEAFF.

This clonotype was picked up many times. V gene TRBV7-2 combines with J gene TRBJ2-2; 9 nucleotides match TRBD1. V trimming: 6 bases; J trimming: 3 bases; junction bases outside the gene matches: 2. The germline V gene has CDR1 SGHTA and CDR2 FQGNSA. The CDR3 runs to 14 residues. The chain's CDR3 is CASRGQGYTGELFF. CDR3 DNA sequence: TGTGCCAGCAGGGGACAGGGATACACCGGGGAGCTGTTTTTT.

This clonotype was seen ten or more times. J is TRBJ2-3 and V is TRBV19, with D possibly being TRBD2 (6 bases). V gave up 5 bases and J gave up 8 bases, with 17 bases separating them. The CDR3 has 14 amino acids. Germline V gene sequence: CDR1 LNHDA, CDR2 SQIVND (reference sequence). The DNA of the CDR3 is TGTGCCAGTAGTCCGGCGGGGCCATCAGGTACGCAGTATTTT. Its translation is CASSPAGPSGTQYF.

The CDR3 DNA reads as TGTGCCAGCAGGAGGGGCCTCCAGACTGAAGCTTTCTTT. Protein product: CASRRGLQTEAFF. The rearrangement links TRBV6-1 to TRBJ1-1, with D tentatively TRBD1 (5 bases). Trimming stripped 6 bases from V and 5 bases from J, with 13 bases between. The V gene's germline CDR1 is MNHNS and CDR2 SASEGT. This CDR3 is 13 amino acids long.

This clonotype showed up many times. V gene TRBV20-1 combines with J gene TRBJ2-5; D may be TRBD1 (6 bases). V was shortened by 3 bases and J by 4 bases, with 21 bases between the two germline ends. CDR3 length: 16 residues. CDR1 DFQATT and CDR2 SNEGSKA come from the germline V gene (reference sequence). CDR3 nucleotides: TGCAGTGCTAGTGAAGGTTGGGGCCTAGGGGGAGAGACCCAGTACTTC. As protein: CSASEGWGLGGETQYF.

This clonotype has a count of ten or more. The gene calls are TRBV12-3 or TRBV12-4 and TRBJ2-1, with D possibly TRBD2 on 5 matching bases. The CDR3 is 15 amino acids. V shed 5 bases and J shed 8 bases, with 19 bases lying between them. The CDR3 is CASSTEALRVDEQFF. CDR3 sequence (DNA): TGTGCCAGCAGTACGGAGGCATTACGGGTGGATGAGCAGTTCTTC.

This clonotype was found many times. The gene calls are TRBV4-2 and TRBJ1-2; D remains unclear. The germline V gene encodes CDR1 LGHNA and CDR2 YNFKEQ. Trimming took 1 base from V and 7 from J, leaving 10 bases between them. The CDR3 has 13 residues. The CDR3 reads CASSQVGLSGYTF. The CDR3, as DNA: TGTGCCAGCAGCCAAGTGGGCTTATCTGGCTACACCTTC.

There are many counts of this clonotype. CDR3 DNA: TGTGCCAGCAGTTTCGGACAGGAGAACCTAGCGGGAGGCACCTGGGGAGAGCAGTACTTC. Its protein product is CASSFGQENLAGGTWGEQYF. The J gene is TRBJ2-7, the V gene TRBV11-2; 11 positions agree with TRBD2. Looked up from germline, CDR1 is SGHAT and CDR2 is FQNNGV. The CDR3 is made up of 20 amino acids. After removal of 6 bases from V and 7 bases from J, the junction contained 26 bases not matched to a gene.